This entry lists 17 T cell receptor beta chains sequenced from one sample in a study of blood T cell repertoires in COVID-19. TCRdb keeps only in-frame clones here, not all; method: immunoSEQ multiplex PCR. This table holds 70,000 or so clones, around 78% found once. Sequencing input: peripheral blood. Source of these receptors: a human donor in a cohort sampled during active COVID-19.

The chain recombines TRBV6-5 with TRBJ2-3; TRBD2 aligns across 9 bases. This CDR3 contains 15 residues. In germline, CDR1 is MNHEY, CDR2 SVGAGI. With V trimmed by 5 bases and J by 4 bases, 7 bases remained unmatched. DNA for the CDR3: TGTGCCAGCAGTCTTAGCGGGAGAGGTTCAGATACGCAGTATTTT. It yields the protein CASSLSGRGSDTQYF.

J is TRBJ2-3 and V is TRBV3-1 (or the pseudogene TRBV3-2), with D possibly matching TRBD2 (6 bases). This CDR3 has 17 amino acids. V lost 0 bases to trimming and J lost 5 bases, with 18 bases between them. Germline V gene data show CDR1 as LGHDT and CDR2 as YNNKEL (reference sequence). The CDR3 region has the DNA TGTGCCAGCAGCCAAGATAGGTTCGGGAGTGTTCAAGATACGCAGTATTTT. Its protein product is CASSQDRFGSVQDTQYF.

V gene TRBV30 combines with J gene TRBJ2-5, with 7 bases fitting TRBD1. V lost 3 bases, J lost 4 bases, and 17 bases stayed unmatched. Germline CDR1 reads GTSNPN; CDR2 reads SVGIG (reference sequence). The CDR3 runs to 17 residues. CDR3 sequence reads: CAWRARGTQGDLETQYF. The DNA for the CDR3 is TGTGCCTGGAGGGCCAGGGGGACCCAGGGGGATCTAGAGACCCAGTACTTC.

The V and J genes are TRBV6-5 and TRBJ1-2, with 11 nucleotides matching TRBD1. Looked up from germline, CDR1 is MNHEY and CDR2 is SVGAGI. J lost 8 bases, V lost 4 bases, and 6 bases had no gene match. The CDR3 spans 14 residues. The CDR3 bases are TGTGCCAGCAGTTGGACAGGGGGCGCGGAAGGCTACACCTTC. Translation: CASSWTGGAEGYTF.

In regard to this clone: One end of the junction fails to match germline, which may point to a read error. This chain uses TRBV28 with TRBJ1-2; 7 bases are a match to TRBD1. Germline loops: CDR1 MDHEN, CDR2 SYDVKM. There are 16 residues in the CDR3. The CDR3 DNA reads as TGTGCCAGCAATTTAAGGGGCCGACAGGGCAACTATGGCTACACCTTC. Protein product: CASNLRGRQGNYGYTF.

The chain carries TRBV7-2 and TRBJ2-1, with 14 nucleotides matching TRBD2. The CDR3 extends over 16 amino acids. V lost 3 bases to trimming and J lost 6 bases; unmatched junction nucleotides: 4. Germline V gene lookup returns CDR1 SGHTA and CDR2 FQGNSA. The CDR3 nucleotides are TGTGCCAGCAGCTTGTTCGGACTAGCGGGGGGCAATGAGCAGTTCTTC. As protein: CASSLFGLAGGNEQFF.

In nucleotides, the CDR3 is TGCGCCAGCAGCCAATCGGACCTCGGAGGAGAGACCCAGTACTTC. It codes for CASSQSDLGGETQYF. The chain recombines TRBV4-1 with TRBJ2-5, with a weak D call TRBD2 (5 bases). Between the trimmed V and J ends, which lost 2 bases and 4 bases, there was a span of 14 bases. The CDR3 consists of 15 residues. The germline CDR1 and CDR2 sequences are MGHRA and YSYEKL.

This clone showed up just a few times. The rearrangement uses TRBV19 and TRBJ1-6; D is perhaps TRBD1 (6 bases). The CDR3 consists of 16 residues. Germline loops: CDR1 LNHDA, CDR2 SQIVND (reference sequence). Trimming stripped 0 bases from V and 11 bases from J, with 17 bases between. The CDR3: CASSIDWTDERTPLHF. The CDR3 coding sequence is TGTGCCAGTAGTATAGATTGGACAGACGAGAGGACACCCCTCCACTTT.

This sequence joins TRBV14 and TRBJ1-4; possibly TRBD1 for D (5 bases). The germline gives CDR1 SGHDN, CDR2 FVKESK. Trimming took 0 bases from V and 10 from J, leaving 12 bases between them. This CDR3 spans 14 amino acids. CDR3 nucleotide sequence: TGTGCCAGCAGCCAAGAGACATCGGGGGGAAAACTGTTTTTT. Translated, it gives CASSQETSGGKLFF.

This clone was counted a few times. This chain connects TRBV3-1 (or the pseudogene TRBV3-2) to TRBJ2-3; D perhaps matches TRBD2 (6 bases). Germline V lookup: CDR1 LGHDT, CDR2 YNNKEL (reference sequence). The CDR3 runs 17 residues. The V and J ends lost 1 base and 4 bases respectively, with 18 bases between them. Here the CDR3 DNA reads TGTGCCAGCAGCCAAGCTCGGCCTAGCGTCCCCGCAGATACGCAGTATTTT. It specifies CASSQARPSVPADTQYF.

The chain joins TRBV10-3 to TRBJ1-4; perhaps TRBD1 as D (6 bases). V was clipped by 2 bases and J by 13 bases, with 20 bases between them. CDR3 length: 15 residues. Germline V lookup: CDR1 ENHRY, CDR2 SYGVKD. Written as DNA, the CDR3 is TGTGCCATCAGTGAGGGACAGTCTAGAAGGGAATTACTGTTTTTT. Amino acid sequence: CAISEGQSRRELLFF.

The gene calls are TRBV28 and TRBJ2-7; D gene unclear. This CDR3 has 13 residues. V lost 6 bases, J lost 5 bases, and 14 bases lay in between. Germline CDR1 MDHEN, CDR2 SYDVKM. The CDR3 protein is CASRPLEFDEQYF. The CDR3 DNA sequence: TGTGCCAGCAGGCCCTTGGAGTTCGACGAGCAGTACTTC.

V and J are TRBV12-3 or TRBV12-4 and TRBJ2-7, with D possibly being TRBD2 (6 bases). There are 12 residues in the CDR3. Trimming pared 7 bases from V and 3 bases from J, leaving 10 bases between. The CDR3 region is CASTTGVYEQYF. CDR3 bases: TGTGCCAGCACTACGGGGGTCTACGAGCAGTACTTC.

This clone was observed a few times. This chain joins TRBV28 and TRBJ2-7, with a tentative D call TRBD2 (6 bases). CDR1 is MDHEN, CDR2 SYDVKM, per germline. This CDR3 spans 13 amino acids. Trimming removed 9 bases from V and 0 bases from J, with 12 bases in between. The CDR3 DNA sequence: TGTGCCAGTCTAGCGCCGAGCTCCTACGAGCAGTACTTC. Encoded protein: CASLAPSSYEQYF. The variable domain in full, with the rest retrieved from reference TRBV28 and TRBJ2-7, is DVKVTQSSRYLVKRTGEKVFLECVQDMDHENMFWYRQDPGLGLRLIYFSYDVKMKEKGDIPEGYSVSREKKERFSLILESASTNQTSMYLCASLAPSSYEQYFGPGTRLTVT.

The chain links TRBV19 to TRBJ1-5; the D gene is possibly TRBD1 (5 bases). Germline lookup yields CDR1 LNHDA and CDR2 SQIVND (reference sequence). Trimming took 4 bases from V and 1 from J, leaving 8 bases between them. The CDR3 is made up of 14 amino acids. The CDR3 nucleotides read TGTGCCAGTAGTAAGACAGTGAGCAATCAGCCCCAGCATTTT. It specifies CASSKTVSNQPQHF.

CDR3: CASSQDPGGWAFF. The CDR3 DNA is TGTGCCAGCAGCCAAGATCCGGGGGGGTGGGCTTTCTTT. The chain is built from TRBV14 and TRBJ1-1; tentative D call: TRBD1 (5 bases). This CDR3 is built from 13 residues. V was shortened by 0 bases and J by 11 bases, with 13 bases between the two germline ends. The germline gives CDR1 SGHDN, CDR2 FVKESK.

The rearrangement links TRBV25-1 to TRBJ2-7, with 13 positions matching TRBD2. CDR1 is MGHDK and CDR2 is SYGVNS in the germline V gene. There are 16 residues in the CDR3. The junction had 6 bases not matched to a gene; V was cut back by 1 base and J by 6 bases. CDR3 protein: CASSESGLAGFGEQYF. In DNA form, the CDR3 reads TGTGCCAGCAGTGAATCGGGACTAGCGGGATTTGGCGAGCAGTACTTC.